This T cell receptor beta chain appears in the sequencing data of a study of tumor-infiltrating lymphocytes in primary liver carcinoma. Study in general: Tumor staging was T1-T3 N0M0; sizes spanned roughly 4.2 to 10 cm across. General study findings and limits: Comparison of CD4+ and CD8+ repertoires was precluded by bulk unsorted samples.

Priming with a constant-region primer yielded TCR beta cDNA from 400 to 500 ng total RNA. Amplification in three nested multiplex PCR rounds with slightly modified ARM-PCR gave rise to TCR beta libraries. Two initial PCR rounds of about 9 cycles each paired TRBV1-TRBV30 forward primers with a C-beta reverse primer. A single record per CDR3 protein comes from TCRdb applying MiXCR to the multiplex PCR reads. This table has about 330,000 distinct CDR3 sequences, approximately 65% appearing once. This clonotype was counted only a few times. Its antigen is unidentified. Out of unsorted whole blood came the blood RNA, and germline DNA was extracted as well. Patients had chronic HBV infection and were treatment-naive. Germline CDR1 MNHEY, CDR2 SVGAGI. The CDR3 consists of 11 residues.

The sequence was obtained from a man between 35 and 55 years old with primary liver carcinoma and hepatitis B virus infection. Sequencing was done on a sample of peripheral blood. This chain joins TRBV6-5 and TRBJ1-4, with TRBD1 matching 7 bases. The CDR3 sequence is CFRTGGEKLFF. The CDR3 region has the DNA TGTTTCAGGACAGGAGGGGAAAAACTGTTTTTT.